This T cell receptor beta chain was sequenced during a study of CD8 T cells in Susac syndrome. Study at large: Each patient with Susac syndrome, at the time of blood draw, was therapy-naive, on corticosteroids, or on intravenous immunoglobulin alone. Regarding the study as a whole: The study's TCR sequencing and HLA analysis drew on a certain number of individuals. That number was acknowledged as relatively small.

Germline CDR1 and CDR2: SQVTM and ANQGSEA. V shed 4 bases and J 5 bases; nucleotides not matched to a gene: 13. This CDR3 comprises 15 residues. TCR beta was sequenced from blood CD8+ and CD4+ T cells. With random hexamers, reverse transcription was performed on about 0.5 to 1 ug of RNA. Each CDR3 protein gets one entry after TCRdb re-called the immunoSEQ multiplex PCR reads with MiXCR. The sample contains roughly 250,000 distinct CDR3 sequences, almost 97% of which appear only once. With respect to this clonotype: The antigen is not known.

The chain links TRBV29-1 to TRBJ2-5; TRBD1 matches at 7 bases. The sample consisted of CD4+ T cells from PBMCs. This receptor was taken from a human donor with Susac syndrome. In nucleotides, the CDR3 is TGCAGCGTTGCCGGACAGGTTAAGAGGCAGGAGACCCAGTACTTC. This codes for CSVAGQVKRQETQYF.